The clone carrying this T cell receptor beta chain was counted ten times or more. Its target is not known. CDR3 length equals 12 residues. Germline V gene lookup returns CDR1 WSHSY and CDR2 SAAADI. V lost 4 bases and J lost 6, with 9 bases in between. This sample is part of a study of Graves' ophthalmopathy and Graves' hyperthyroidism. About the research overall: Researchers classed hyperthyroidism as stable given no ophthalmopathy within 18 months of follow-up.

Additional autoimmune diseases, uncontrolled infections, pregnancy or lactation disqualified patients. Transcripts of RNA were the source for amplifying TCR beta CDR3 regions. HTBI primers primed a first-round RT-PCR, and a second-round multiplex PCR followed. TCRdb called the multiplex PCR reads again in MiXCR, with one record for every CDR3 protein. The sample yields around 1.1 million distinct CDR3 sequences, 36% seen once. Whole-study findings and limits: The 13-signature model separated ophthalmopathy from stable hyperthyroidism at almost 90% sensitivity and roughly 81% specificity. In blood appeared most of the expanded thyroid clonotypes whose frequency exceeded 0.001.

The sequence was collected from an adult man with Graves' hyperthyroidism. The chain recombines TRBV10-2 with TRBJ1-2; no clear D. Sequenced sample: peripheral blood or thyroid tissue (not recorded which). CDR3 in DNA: TGCGCCAGCAGTGGATGGACGGATGGCTACACCTTC. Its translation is CASSGWTDGYTF.